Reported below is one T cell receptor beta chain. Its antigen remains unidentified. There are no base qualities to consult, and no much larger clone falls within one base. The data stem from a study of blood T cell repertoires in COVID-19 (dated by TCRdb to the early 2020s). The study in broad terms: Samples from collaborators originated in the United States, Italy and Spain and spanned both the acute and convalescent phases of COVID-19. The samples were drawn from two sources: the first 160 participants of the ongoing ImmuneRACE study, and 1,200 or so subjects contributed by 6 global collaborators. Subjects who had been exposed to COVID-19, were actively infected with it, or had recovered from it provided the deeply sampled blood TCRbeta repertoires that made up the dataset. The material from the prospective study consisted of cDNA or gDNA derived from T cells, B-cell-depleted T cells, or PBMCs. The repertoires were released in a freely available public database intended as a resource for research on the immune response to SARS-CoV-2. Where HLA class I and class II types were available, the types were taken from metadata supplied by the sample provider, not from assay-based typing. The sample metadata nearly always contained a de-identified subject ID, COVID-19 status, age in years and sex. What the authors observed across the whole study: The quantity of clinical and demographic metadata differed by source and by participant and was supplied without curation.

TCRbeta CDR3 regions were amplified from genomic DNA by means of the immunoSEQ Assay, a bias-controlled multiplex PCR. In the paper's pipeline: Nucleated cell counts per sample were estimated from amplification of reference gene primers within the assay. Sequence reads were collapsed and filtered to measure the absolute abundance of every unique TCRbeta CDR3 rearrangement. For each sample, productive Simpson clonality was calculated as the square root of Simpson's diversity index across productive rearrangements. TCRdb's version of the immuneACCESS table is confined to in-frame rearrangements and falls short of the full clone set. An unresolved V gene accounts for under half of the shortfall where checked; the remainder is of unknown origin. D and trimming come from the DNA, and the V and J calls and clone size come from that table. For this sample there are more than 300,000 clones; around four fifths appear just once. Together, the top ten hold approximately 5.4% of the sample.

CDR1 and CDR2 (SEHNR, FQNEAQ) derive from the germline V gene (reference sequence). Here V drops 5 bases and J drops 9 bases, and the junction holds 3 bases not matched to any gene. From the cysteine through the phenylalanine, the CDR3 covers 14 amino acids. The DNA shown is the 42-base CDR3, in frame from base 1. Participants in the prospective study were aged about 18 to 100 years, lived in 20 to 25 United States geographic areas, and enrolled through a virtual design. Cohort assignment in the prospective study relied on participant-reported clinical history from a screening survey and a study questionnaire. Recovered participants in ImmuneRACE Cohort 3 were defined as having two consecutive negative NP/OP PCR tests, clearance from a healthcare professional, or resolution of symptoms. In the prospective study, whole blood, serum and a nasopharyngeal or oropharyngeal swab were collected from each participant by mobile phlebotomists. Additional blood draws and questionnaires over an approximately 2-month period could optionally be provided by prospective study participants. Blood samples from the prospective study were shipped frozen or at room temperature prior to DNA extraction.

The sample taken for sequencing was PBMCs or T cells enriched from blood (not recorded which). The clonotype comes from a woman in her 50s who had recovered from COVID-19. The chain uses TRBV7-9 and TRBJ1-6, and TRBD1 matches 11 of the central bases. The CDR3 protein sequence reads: CASSQGQGVSPLHF. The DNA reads TGTGCCAGCAGCCAGGGACAGGGGGTTTCACCCCTCCACTTT.